Each of the 10 T cell receptor beta chains below was sequenced from the same sample in a study of long-term antiretroviral therapy in people with HIV. Sequencing relied on immunoSEQ assay v3.0, run at survey level. Sequencing was performed with immunoSEQ multiplex PCR; in TCRdb, only in-frame clones are kept and a portion is missing. The sample lists 16,000 or so clones, 75% to 85% seen once, with about a fifth in the top ten. Material: unsorted PBMCs, obtained 2.1 years after starting antiretroviral therapy. Source of these receptors: a man aged 35 to 55 with HIV.

The CDR3 sequence is CASSPSSPRVGYEQYF. CDR3 in DNA: TGTGCCAGCAGTCCAAGTTCCCCTAGGGTAGGATACGAGCAGTACTTC. The chain carries TRBV27 and TRBJ2-7; D gene ambiguous. The CDR3 covers 16 residues. Trimming stripped 5 bases from V and 4 bases from J, with 21 bases between. Germline values: CDR1 MNHEY, CDR2 SMNVEV (reference sequence).

This clone occurred a few times. The genes are TRBV27 and TRBJ2-7, with D unresolved. Germline V CDR1 and CDR2: MNHEY, SMNVEV (reference sequence). There are 11 residues in the CDR3. V was shortened by 5 bases and J by 6 bases, with 8 bases between the two germline ends. This CDR3 is CASSLGTEQYF. The CDR3 DNA follows: TGTGCCAGCAGTCTGGGAACCGAGCAGTACTTC.

This chain uses TRBV30 with TRBJ1-5; 8 positions agree with TRBD1. The trim removed 2 bases at V and 0 bases at J, leaving 21 bases unmatched. The CDR3 has 21 amino acids. The germline V gene encodes CDR1 GTSNPN and CDR2 SVGIG (reference sequence). CDR3 coding DNA: TGTGCCTGGAGTCGCAGGGGGCGAAGTCTAGCCGCCAACTATAGCAATCAGCCCCAGCATTTT. It is translated as CAWSRRGRSLAANYSNQPQHF.

The DNA for the CDR3 is TGTGCCAGCAGCTTGCTACAGGTCGACTATGGCTACACCTTC. This gives the protein CASSLLQVDYGYTF. This rearrangement joins TRBV5-4 to TRBJ1-2; perhaps TRBD1 as D (5 bases). This CDR3 has 14 amino acids. Trimming cost V 1 base and J 3 bases, with 10 bases left between them. Germline V gives CDR1 SGHNT, CDR2 YYREEE (reference sequence).

This clone was recorded only once. The CDR3 protein is CASSNGPDEQYF. Written as DNA, the CDR3 is TGTGCCAGTAGTAACGGTCCCGACGAGCAGTACTTC. The chain has TRBV19 and TRBJ2-7, with unresolved D. This CDR3 has 12 amino acids. Germline loops: CDR1 LNHDA, CDR2 SQIVND (reference sequence). V gave up 4 bases and J gave up 5 bases, with 9 bases separating them.

The V gene is TRBV11-3, the J gene TRBJ2-2; no reliable D call. CDR1 is SGHNT and CDR2 is YENEEA in the germline V gene. The CDR3 is 13 residues long. Deletions cut 5 bases from V and 5 bases from J, with 9 bases between. The CDR3 here is CASSRTPTGELFF. CDR3 in DNA: TGTGCCAGCAGCCGGACCCCTACCGGGGAGCTGTTTTTT.

The rearrangement uses TRBV18 and TRBJ2-7; 14 positions match TRBD2. Trimming cost V 3 bases and J 7 bases; bases outside gene matches: 5. From germline, CDR1 is KGHSH and CDR2 LQKENI. The CDR3 spans 15 residues. The CDR3 reads CASSPGLAGVLEQYF. Written as DNA, the CDR3 is TGTGCCAGCTCACCGGGACTAGCGGGGGTCCTAGAGCAGTACTTC.

V usage is TRBV14 and J usage is TRBJ2-1, with D maybe TRBD1 (6 bases). The CDR3 loop spans 15 amino acids. The germline V and J ends were trimmed by 3 bases and 2 bases, with 11 bases remaining between them. Germline CDR1 is SGHDN and CDR2 is FVKESK. The CDR3 protein is CASSQVGDTYNEQFF. In DNA, the CDR3 is TGTGCCAGCAGCCAGGTGGGGGACACCTACAATGAGCAGTTCTTC.

The CDR3 reads CASSDSGGSTDTQYF. The CDR3 nucleotides read TGTGCCAGCAGTGATAGCGGGGGAAGCACAGATACGCAGTATTTT. The chain combines TRBV2 with TRBJ2-3; TRBD2 aligns across 9 bases. This CDR3 comprises 15 residues. Germline loops: CDR1 SNHLY, CDR2 FYNNEI. J gave up 0 bases and V 3 bases, and 1 base lay outside the gene matches. The full variable domain, its missing parts supplied by reference TRBV2 and TRBJ2-3, is EPEVTQTPSHQVTQMGQEVILRCVPISNHLYFYWYRQILGQKVEFLVSFYNNEISEKSEIFDDQFSVERPDGSNFTLKIRSTKLEDSAMYFCASSDSGGSTDTQYFGPGTRLTVL.

This rearrangement joins TRBV7-8 to TRBJ2-5; D not resolved. This CDR3 spans 15 amino acids. V was cut by 1 base and J by 0 bases, with 9 bases left in between. Germline V gene sequence: CDR1 SGHVS, CDR2 FQNEAQ. Written as DNA, the CDR3 is TGTGCCAGCAGCTTAGTTCCTCCCTACCAAGAGACCCAGTACTTC. This translates into CASSLVPPYQETQYF.